Each of the 15 T cell receptor beta chains below was sequenced from the same sample in a study of cytomegalovirus exposure and HLA in healthy donors. The PCR used 60 Vbeta and 13 Jbeta primers. Profiling relied on immunoSEQ multiplex PCR, and the TCRdb table lists in-frame clones only, not all of them. The table lists under 250,000 clones, over 75% of them singletons. The sequenced sample was PBMCs. The receptors come from a woman aged 25-40 years in good health and CMV-seronegative.

The rearrangement joins TRBV4-1 to TRBJ1-5; the match to TRBD1 covers 8 bases. The CDR3 covers 17 residues. Germline V gene data show CDR1 as MGHRA and CDR2 as YSYEKL. With 1 base clipped from V and 7 bases from J, the junction kept 12 bases outside the gene matches. CDR3 DNA sequence: TGCGCCAGCAGCCAAGGCTTCTTGGGGACAGGAACACAGCCCCAGCATTTT. Translating it yields CASSQGFLGTGTQPQHF.

The J gene is TRBJ1-4, the V gene TRBV18, with 8 positions matching TRBD1. This CDR3 comprises 14 residues. Germline V gene lookup returns CDR1 KGHSH and CDR2 LQKENI. V trimming: 3 bases; J trimming: 7 bases; junction bases outside the gene matches: 4. CDR3 sequence reads: CASSPDRGGEKLFF. The CDR3 bases are TGTGCCAGCTCACCTGACAGGGGAGGTGAAAAACTGTTTTTT.

The rearrangement links TRBV5-1 to TRBJ2-7, with TRBD1 matching 10 bases. CDR3 length equals 16 residues. After removal of 4 bases from V and 4 bases from J, the junction contained 11 bases not matched to a gene. CDR1 is SGHRS and CDR2 is YFSETQ in the germline V gene. CDR3 nucleotide sequence: TGCGCCAGCAGCACCACCGCGGGGACAGGGGATTACGAGCAGTACTTC. It is translated as CASSTTAGTGDYEQYF.

The J gene is TRBJ2-3, the V gene TRBV6-1; D possibly corresponds to TRBD2 (6 bases). This CDR3 has 15 amino acids. Trimming shortened V by 6 bases and J by 0 bases, and 13 bases separated the two germline ends. Germline CDR1 reads MNHNS; CDR2 reads SASEGT. In DNA form, the CDR3 reads TGTGCCAGCAGGGGGCCCGGGACTAGCACAGATACGCAGTATTTT. Translating it yields CASRGPGTSTDTQYF.

This chain joins TRBV27 and TRBJ2-7; the D gene is possibly TRBD1 (5 bases). The germline CDR1 and CDR2 sequences are MNHEY and SMNVEV (reference sequence). This CDR3 region has 16 residues. V was pared by 2 bases and J by 4 bases, with 18 bases between. CDR3 sequence reads: CASSLEETGRYYEQYF. CDR3 DNA sequence: TGTGCCAGCAGTTTAGAAGAAACAGGACGATATTACGAGCAGTACTTC.

This rearrangement joins TRBV5-4 to TRBJ1-2; D is uncertain. Between the trimmed V and J ends, which lost 2 bases and 0 bases, there was a span of 11 bases. The CDR3 extends over 15 amino acids. CDR1 SGHNT and CDR2 YYREEE come from the germline V gene (reference sequence). The CDR3 here is CASSFPGITNYGYTF. CDR3 coding DNA: TGTGCCAGCAGCTTTCCAGGAATTACTAACTATGGCTACACCTTC.

This clone showed up just once. The rearrangement links TRBV5-1 to TRBJ2-1, with 8 bases aligning to TRBD2. J lost 6 bases, V lost 0 bases, and 11 bases had no gene match. In germline, CDR1 is SGHRS, CDR2 YFSETQ. The CDR3 has 17 residues. The CDR3 sequence is CASSLAPSGSLGNEQFF. Here the CDR3 DNA reads TGCGCCAGCAGCTTGGCGCCGAGCGGGAGTTTGGGCAATGAGCAGTTCTTC.

This clone was seen a handful of times. The chain has TRBV4-1 and TRBJ2-5; 7 bases are shared with TRBD1. With the DNA end fitting TRBJ2-7 better, the J assignment may be wrong. The CDR3 length is 15 residues. CDR1 and CDR2 from the germline V gene are MGHRA and YSYEKL. The CDR3 loop is CASSRGQDHAYEQYF. In DNA, the CDR3 is TGCGCCAGCAGCCGTGGACAGGATCATGCCTACGAGCAGTACTTC.

The chain uses TRBV27 and TRBJ2-7, with D possibly TRBD2 on 5 matching bases. Per germline, CDR1 MNHEY and CDR2 SMNVEV (reference sequence). V was trimmed by 6 bases and J by 3 bases, leaving 12 bases between them. CDR3 size: 13 residues. In nucleotides, the CDR3 is TGTGCCAGCAGACCAATCCGGGACTACGAGCAGTACTTC. Protein: CASRPIRDYEQYF.

The J gene is TRBJ2-1, the V gene TRBV11-2; 7 bases match TRBD2. The CDR3 totals 16 residues. CDR1 is SGHAT and CDR2 is FQNNGV in the germline V gene. J gave up 0 bases and V 2 bases, and 4 bases lay outside the gene matches. This CDR3 is CASSLWRGSSYNEQFF. DNA for the CDR3: TGTGCCAGCAGCTTATGGCGGGGGAGCTCCTACAATGAGCAGTTCTTC.

This clone has just a few counts. This chain uses TRBV9 with TRBJ1-5, with TRBD1 identical over 8 bases. The trim removed 4 bases at V and 7 bases at J, leaving 7 bases unmatched. Germline CDR1 is SGDLS and CDR2 is YYNGEE. The CDR3 has 14 amino acids. This CDR3 is CASSRQGREQPQHF. CDR3 sequence (DNA): TGTGCCAGCAGCCGACAGGGGAGAGAGCAGCCCCAGCATTTT.

This clone has just a few counts. This chain uses TRBV5-1 with TRBJ2-4; D is undetermined. CDR1 is SGHRS, CDR2 YFSETQ, per germline. V gave up 3 bases and J gave up 10 bases, with 20 bases separating them. This CDR3 has 15 residues. This chain's CDR3 is CASSSTSGSHIIQYF. The CDR3, as DNA: TGCGCCAGCAGCTCTACCTCGGGTAGCCATATAATTCAGTACTTC.

This sequence joins TRBV6-1 and TRBJ1-4, with D hard to call. V was shortened by 8 bases and J by 0 bases, with 13 bases between the two germline ends. The CDR3 length is 15 residues. Germline values: CDR1 MNHNS, CDR2 SASEGT. The CDR3 spells CASRVSEATNEKLFF. The CDR3, as DNA: TGTGCCAGCCGGGTCAGTGAGGCAACTAATGAAAAACTGTTTTTT.

The chain couples TRBV28 to TRBJ1-2; a possible D gene is TRBD1 (6 bases). The V gene's germline CDR1 is MDHEN and CDR2 SYDVKM. The CDR3 sequence is 14 residues long. Trimming left V 5 bases short and J 2 bases short, with 12 bases between. The CDR3 here is CASSITQGNYGYTF. CDR3 DNA sequence: TGTGCCAGCAGTATAACACAGGGAAACTATGGCTACACCTTC.

The chain is built from TRBV4-1 and TRBJ2-7, with unresolved D. V was cut by 5 bases and J by 2 bases, with 16 bases left in between. Germline CDR1 MGHRA, CDR2 YSYEKL. The CDR3 is 15 residues long. CDR3 nucleotides: TGCGCCAGCAGCTATATACAGAGAGATACCTACGAGCAGTACTTC. It encodes CASSYIQRDTYEQYF.